This entry describes one TCR beta chain. Per the germline V gene, CDR1 is SGHNT and CDR2 is YYREEE (reference sequence). Unmatched junction bases numbered 4, after V lost 0 bases and J lost 7 bases. The CDR3 loop spans 14 amino acids. Here immunoSEQ multiplex PCR was the method, and the copy in TCRdb shows in-frame clones only, minus some. The profile shows around 15,000 clones, approximately 89% of them singletons. These data belong to a study of blood T cell repertoires in COVID-19. Study-wide background: The analysed material was cDNA or gDNA that came from T cells, B-cell-depleted T cells, or PBMCs.

This clonotype was sampled from a man in his 60s with active COVID-19. The chain joins TRBV5-4 to TRBJ1-5; TRBD1 matches 7 bases. Sequenced input: peripheral blood. DNA of the CDR3: TGTGCCAGCAGCTTGGACAGGGGTAGGCAGCCCCAGCATTTT. Residues: CASSLDRGRQPQHF.